This T cell receptor beta chain was observed in a study of blood T cell repertoires in COVID-19. Original processing methods: The authors estimated nucleated cell counts from reference gene primer amplification. Profiling relied on immunoSEQ multiplex PCR, and the TCRdb table lists in-frame clones only, not all of them. V and J calls plus clone size are reproduced from that table; the DNA served to infer D and trimming. The repertoire consists of approximately 270,000 clones, with just under 90% occurring once and the leading ten covering approximately 2%. Germline V gene data show CDR1 as SGHRS and CDR2 as YFSETQ. The CDR3 extends over 15 amino acids. Trimming shortened V by 0 bases and J by 7 bases, and 13 bases separated the two germline ends.

The genes are TRBV5-1 and TRBJ1-4, with D unclear. The source of this sequence is a woman aged 55-69 years who had recovered from COVID-19. Source material: PBMCs or T cells enriched from blood (not recorded which). The CDR3 region has the DNA TGCGCCAGCAGCTTGGGATCCGGGGTCGGTGAAAAACTGTTTTTT. This sequence encodes CASSLGSGVGEKLFF. Based on the CDR3 plus reference TRBV5-1 and TRBJ1-4, the full variable domain is KAGVTQTPRYLIKTRGQQVTLSCSPISGHRSVSWYQQTPGQGLQFLFEYFSETQRNKGNFPGRFSGRQFSNSRSEMNVSTLELGDSALYLCASSLGSGVGEKLFFGSGTQLSVL.